The sequence of this T cell receptor (beta chain) was determined in a study of T cell responses to AZD1222 COVID-19 vaccine. This clone showed up just once. V lost 3 bases to trimming and J lost 8 bases, with 17 bases between them. In germline, CDR1 is SGHTA, CDR2 FQGTGA. CDR3 length equals 15 residues. TCRdb keeps only in-frame clones here, not all; method: immunoSEQ multiplex PCR. The sample has about 140,000 clones, about 90% seen once. This receptor was obtained from an adult in good health. The material was peripheral blood, obtained on day 0 of AZD1222 vaccination. V is TRBV7-3 and J is TRBJ2-1; perhaps TRBD2 as D (6 bases). The CDR3 protein is CASSFNAGSRDEQFF. DNA of the CDR3: TGTGCCAGCAGCTTTAACGCGGGGAGTAGGGATGAGCAGTTCTTC.